This TCR beta chain was identified during a study of CD8 T cells in Susac syndrome. In blood CD8+ and CD4+ T cells, TCR beta underwent sequencing. Healthy donors constituted the control group, matched for age and sex. Negative isolation was used for CD8+ and CD4+ T cells, and FACS enrichment was applied to TEMRA cells. The V segment lost 6 bases and the J segment 3 bases; nucleotides outside the gene matches: 5. The CDR3 is made up of 16 amino acids. With random hexamers, 0.5 to 1 ug RNA was reverse transcribed. The authors amplified TCR beta CDR3 across 54 Vbeta and 13 Jbeta using immunoSEQ multiplex PCR. TCRdb independently ran MiXCR on the immunoSEQ multiplex PCR reads; one entry per CDR3 protein. The sample carries 120,000 or so distinct CDR3 sequences, 90% to 95% recorded once.

The TCR originated in a human donor in good health. The sequenced sample consisted of CD4+ T cells from PBMCs. The chain combines TRBV12-3 or TRBV12-4 with TRBJ2-7, with 16 bases aligning to TRBD2. CDR3 loop: CASSPGTSGRDYEQYF. The CDR3 coding sequence is TGTGCCAGCAGCCCCGGGACTAGCGGGAGGGACTACGAGCAGTACTTC.